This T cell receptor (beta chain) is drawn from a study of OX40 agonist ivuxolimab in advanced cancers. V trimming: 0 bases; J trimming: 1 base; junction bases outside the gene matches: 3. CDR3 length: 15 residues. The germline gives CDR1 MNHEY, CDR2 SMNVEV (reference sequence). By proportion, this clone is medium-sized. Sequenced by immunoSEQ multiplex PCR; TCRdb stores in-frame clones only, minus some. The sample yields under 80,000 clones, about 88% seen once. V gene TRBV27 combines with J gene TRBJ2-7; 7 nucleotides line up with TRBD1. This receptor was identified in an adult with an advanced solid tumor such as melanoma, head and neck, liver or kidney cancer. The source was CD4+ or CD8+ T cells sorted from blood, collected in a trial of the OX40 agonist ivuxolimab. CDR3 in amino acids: CASSLSGTVSYEQYF. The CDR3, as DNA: TGTGCCAGCAGTTTATCAGGGACAGTATCCTACGAGCAGTACTTC.